The following is a T cell receptor beta chain sequence with its context. What it recognizes is unknown. The germline gives CDR1 SQVTM, CDR2 ANQGSEA. There are 12 residues in the CDR3. V was clipped by 8 bases and J by 2 bases, with 13 bases between them. RNA transcripts served as the template for amplifying TCR beta CDR3 regions. In the first-round RT-PCR of the TCR CDR3, the HTBI primer set was used. TCRdb used MiXCR to reprocess the multiplex PCR reads, holding one entry per CDR3 protein. The table has roughly 100,000 distinct CDR3 sequences, approximately 56% seen once; the top ten hold less than 30%. The data were obtained in a study of T cells in Graves' hyperthyroidism and ophthalmopathy. Researchers barred patients who had uncontrolled infection, other autoimmune disease, pregnancy or lactation. Approximately 9.3 ml of fresh peripheral blood supplied the PBMCs. Overall study results and limits: Ophthalmopathy onset followed model prediction by a median approximately 5.9 months. Classification by a 13 V-J model distinguished ophthalmopathy from stable hyperthyroidism.

This TCR was sampled from a woman aged 40 to 50 with Graves' hyperthyroidism. The chain uses TRBV29-1 and TRBJ2-7; D call uncertain. Sequencing input: blood. Here the CDR3 reads CSQDGLPYEQYF. As DNA, the CDR3 is TGCAGCCAAGATGGGCTGCCCTACGAGCAGTACTTC.